This T cell receptor beta chain was identified during a study of blood T cell repertoires in COVID-19 (dated by TCRdb to 2018 to 2020). Context from the whole study: The collaborator samples originated in the United States, Italy and Spain and spanned the acute and convalescent phases of COVID-19. The material from the prospective study consisted of cDNA or gDNA derived from T cells, B-cell-depleted T cells, or PBMCs. The dataset comprised deeply sampled blood TCRbeta repertoires from subjects exposed to, actively infected with, or recovered from COVID-19. The repertoires were released in a freely available public database meant as a resource for research on the immune response to SARS-CoV-2. Samples were obtained from the ongoing ImmuneRACE study (first 160 participants) and from 1,254 subjects provided by 6 global collaborators. A de-identified subject ID, COVID-19 status, age in years and sex were almost always included in the sample metadata. Where available, HLA class I and class II types were taken from metadata supplied by the sample provider and were not determined by assay-based typing.

In the case of this clone: Its antigen target is currently unknown. Nothing much larger sits one base from this clone, and base qualities are not available.

Whole blood was collected in K2EDTA tubes by collaborating institutions according to the institutions' own protocols. Collaborator samples were shipped for TCRbeta analysis as frozen whole blood, isolated PBMCs, or DNA extracted from either sample type. Trimming removed 4 bases from V and 3 bases from J; the gene matches leave 7 bases unexplained. According to the germline V gene, CDR1 reads MNHEY and CDR2 reads SVGAGI. Inclusive of the bounding cysteine and phenylalanine, the CDR3 is 16 residues long. Left in the record is the CDR3 DNA by itself, 48 bases read in frame from the first base. What the work shows at the level of the full study, not this receptor alone: The quantity of clinical and demographic metadata differed by source and by participant and was supplied without curation.

TCRbeta CDR3 regions were amplified from genomic DNA by means of the immunoSEQ Assay, a bias-controlled multiplex PCR. The study's processing was this. The number of nucleated cells in each sample was estimated by amplification of reference gene primers within the assay. To quantify the absolute abundance of each unique TCRbeta CDR3 rearrangement, sequence reads were collapsed and filtered. For each sample, productive Simpson clonality was calculated by taking the square root of Simpson's diversity index across productive rearrangements. What TCRdb holds here is the immuneACCESS table cut down to in-frame rearrangements. Part of the clones is not present; checked against another copy, under half of the missing clones reflect an unresolved V gene, and the others are unexplained. That table supplies the V and J calls and clone size; D and trimming were determined from the DNA. The sample table holds some 62,000 clones, of which roughly 88% were seen once. In total, the top ten clones hold over 4% of the sample.

The chain is encoded by TRBV6-5 joined to TRBJ2-1; TRBD2 matches 9 bases in the middle. Sequencing was performed on peripheral blood. The sequence was obtained from a human donor in a cohort sampled during active COVID-19. The DNA sequence follows: TGTGCCAGCAGTTCCCCCGGGACTAGCATCTACAATGAGCAGTTCTTC. Its amino acids are CASSSPGTSIYNEQFF.